These T cell receptor beta chains were read from a single sample in a study of shared T cell receptors in the human thymus. TCRdb's copy holds only in-frame clones and misses some; the assay was immunoSEQ multiplex PCR. This table holds hundreds of thousands of clones, around 89% found once. These data were also filed under a second study, of human thymus T cells.

The sample consisted of thymocytes. All receptors derive from a boy in the first two years of life with a congenital heart defect. Each CDR3 is given with its conserved first and last residue. The D gene is left open where the match is weak. Clone size is given for some rows only: seen once, a few or many times, or a class if the clone is expanded.

- | TRBJ2-2 | TRBV4-2 | TRBD2 | CASAKRETSVNTGELFF | TGTGCCAGCGCAAAACGGGAGACTAGCGTGAACACCGGGGAGCTGTTTTTT
- | TRBJ2-5 | TRBV18 | - | CASSREPLEETQYF | TGTGCCAGCTCCCGCGAACCGTTAGAAGAGACCCAGTACTTC
- | TRBJ2-1 | TRBV19 | TRBD2 | CASIGAGLNEQFF | TGTGCCAGTATTGGAGCGGGACTCAATGAGCAGTTCTTC
- | TRBJ2-2 | TRBV9 | TRBD2 | CASSAEGGLAGNTGELFF | TGTGCCAGCAGCGCGGAGGGGGGACTAGCGGGGAACACCGGGGAGCTGTTTTTT
- | TRBJ2-2 | TRBV28 | TRBD2 | CASSFLAGEGTGELFF | TGTGCCAGCAGTTTCTTAGCGGGAGAGGGCACCGGGGAGCTGTTTTTT
once | TRBJ2-1 | TRBV7-6 | TRBD2 | CASSLGVPGLAGDEQFF | TGTGCCAGCAGCTTAGGGGTCCCGGGACTAGCGGGAGATGAGCAGTTCTTC
- | TRBJ2-3 | TRBV6-5 | TRBD1 | CASSYIGQGADTQYF | TGTGCCAGCAGTTATATCGGGCAGGGGGCAGATACGCAGTATTTT
- | TRBJ1-1 | TRBV27 | - | CARAGAGTNTEAFF | TGTGCCAGGGCAGGGGCAGGGACGAACACTGAAGCTTTCTTT
- | TRBJ1-5 | TRBV6-1 | - | CASIPGGRHQPQHF | TGTGCCAGCATCCCGGGGGGAAGGCATCAGCCCCAGCATTTT
- | TRBJ2-7 | TRBV10-3 | - | CAISDRYSYEQYF | TGTGCCATCAGTGACAGGTACTCCTACGAGCAGTACTTC
- | TRBJ1-4 | TRBV4-3 | - | CASSPLQGLEEKLFF | TGCGCCAGCAGCCCCCTTCAGGGTTTGGAAGAAAAACTGTTTTTT
- | TRBJ2-2 | TRBV5-6 | TRBD2 | CASSLGFSGRVYTGELFF | TGTGCCAGCAGCTTGGGGTTTAGCGGGAGGGTTTACACCGGGGAGCTGTTTTTT
- | TRBJ2-5 | TRBV9 | TRBD2 | CASSVDGTSGNQETQYF | TGTGCCAGCAGCGTCGATGGGACTAGCGGGAACCAAGAGACCCAGTACTTC
- | TRBJ1-2 | TRBV10-3 | TRBD1 | CAISESWDRGLVGGYTF | TGTGCCATCAGTGAGTCTTGGGACAGGGGGCTCGTCGGGGGCTACACCTTC
few | TRBJ2-1 | TRBV4-3 | - | CASSQEPRSSYNEQFF | TGCGCCAGCAGCCAAGAACCCCGGAGCTCCTACAATGAGCAGTTCTTC
- | TRBJ1-6 | TRBV5-4 | - | CASSLWTPNSPLHF | TGTGCCAGCAGCTTGTGGACACCGAATTCACCCCTCCACTTT